These 14 T cell receptor beta chains were sequenced from one sample in a study of CD8+ T cells in alopecia areata. The authors extracted RNA and reverse transcribed it into cDNA as the sequencing template. Clones were sequenced by immunoSEQ multiplex PCR, and TCRdb holds only the in-frame ones, with some missing. The data show roughly 260,000 clones, with none appearing a single time. Researchers sorted pooled cutaneous lymph node cells on the basis of CD4, CD8alpha, NKG2D, NKG2ACE and other markers. Sequenced: CD4+ T cells sorted from a lymph node. Receptors originate from a C3H/HeJ mouse with alopecia areata. MHC haplotype of the mouse line: H2-k.

Comment on this clone: Germline and genes here are mouse. Read coverage stops 4 residues before the CDR3 terminus; the germline J gene supplies the remainder. The V call is TRBV19, the J call TRBJ2-1; 9 nucleotides match TRBD2. The CDR3 sequence is 14 residues long. The ends lost 7 bases at V and 0 bases at J; junction bases unmatched: 2. The germline V gene has CDR1 FNHDT and CDR2 SITEND (reference sequence). The CDR3 loop reads CASLGGINYAEQFF. The covered CDR3 bases are TGTGCCAGCCTGGGGGGGATTAACTATGCT.

This clone was recorded a few times. Gene names and germline match the mouse. The CDR3 bases that were read are TGTGCCAGCAGTGATCAGACAGGGCGTTAT. Protein: CASSDQTGRY. The entire CDR3 protein is CASSDQTGRYEQYF. The chain uses TRBV13-1 and TRBJ2-7; the match to TRBD1 covers 7 bases. Read data end 4 residues before the CDR3 end; the end is taken from the germline J gene. The CDR3 runs 14 residues. Germline CDR1 reads NSHNY; CDR2 reads SYGAGN.

This clone was detected a few times. The listed genes are named as in mouse. CDR3 bases read: TGTGCCAGCAGCTTAACGGACTGGGGGGCCGCGAGGGGATATGCT. Protein sequence: CASSLTDWGAARGYA. The whole CDR3 reads CASSLTDWGAARGYAEQFF. The chain couples TRBV3 to TRBJ2-1; TRBD2 matches at 11 bases. The CDR3 extends 4 residues past the end of the read, so its final part is completed from the germline J gene. V was clipped by 2 bases and J by 4 bases; unmatched bases: 13. From germline, CDR1 is SNHLY and CDR2 FYNGKV (reference sequence). The CDR3 consists of 19 residues. Using reference TRBV3 and TRBJ2-1 for the parts outside the CDR3, the full variable domain is GPKVLQIPSHQIIDMGQMVTLNCDPVSNHLYFYWYKQILGQQMEFLVNFYNGKVMEKSKLFKDQFSVERPDGSYFTLKIQPTALEDSAVYFCASSLTDWGAARGYAEQFFGPGTRLTVL.

Details on this clone: The gene names here belong to mouse. The CDR3 end is not reached by the read, which stops 4 residues before it; the germline J gene fills it in. The rearrangement links TRBV13-3 to TRBJ2-1; D perhaps matches TRBD2 (6 bases). CDR3 size: 14 residues. V gave up 5 bases and J gave up 0 bases, with 9 bases separating them. The germline V gene has CDR1 NNHDY and CDR2 SYVADS. CDR3 sequence: CASSPGVNYAEQFF. The CDR3 bases that were read are TGTGCCAGCAGCCCTGGGGTTAACTATGCT.

Many counts were recorded for this clone. The gene symbols are mouse symbols. The read stops 4 residues short of the end of the CDR3; the missing end is completed from the germline J gene. V is TRBV17 and J is TRBJ2-2; D may be TRBD1 (6 bases). CDR1 MNHDT and CDR2 YYDKIL come from the germline V gene. V lost 2 bases, J lost 1 base, and 8 bases lay in between. This CDR3 spans 15 amino acids. CDR3 bases read: TGTGCTAGCAGTAGATTGGGACAAAACACCGGG. This codes for CASSRLGQNTG. The entire CDR3 sequence reads CASSRLGQNTGQLYF. The full variable domain, completed using reference TRBV17 and TRBJ2-2, is DTTVKQNPRYKLARVGKPVNLICSQTMNHDTMYWYQKKPNQAPKLLLFYYDKILNREADTFEKFQSSRPNNSFCSLYIGSAGLEYSAMYLCASSRLGQNTGQLYFGEGSKLTVL.

About this clone itself: Gene names refer to mouse genes. The read comes to an end 4 residues before the CDR3 does, leaving the germline J gene to fill in the end. This specimen includes other DNA sequences encoding the same CDR3. The V and J genes are TRBV31 and TRBJ1-2; TRBD1 is a possible D gene (5 bases). Trimming stripped 0 bases from V and 1 base from J, with 9 bases between. CDR1 is GKSSPN and CDR2 is SITVG in the germline V gene. The length of the CDR3 is 14 residues. This chain's CDR3 is CAWSLRGENSDYTF. Incomplete CDR3 DNA: TGTGCCTGGAGTCTACGGGGGGAAAACTCC.

This clone was seen more than once but under ten times. Genes and germline are mouse. The CDR3 goes on 4 residues after the read ends, and that part is filled in from the germline J gene. V gene TRBV13-1 combines with J gene TRBJ2-2; 7 nucleotides agree with TRBD1. CDR1 is NSHNY and CDR2 is SYGAGN in the germline V gene. The CDR3 is 16 amino acids. V shed 6 bases and J 1 base; nucleotides not matched to a gene: 9. The sequenced part of the CDR3 DNA is TGTGCCAGCACCTCTTCCGGGACAGAAAACACCGGG. As protein: CASTSSGTENTG. The whole CDR3 region reads CASTSSGTENTGQLYF.

This clone was counted a few times. Any gene name here is a mouse gene name. Partial CDR3 DNA: TGTGCCAGCAGCCGCGACTGGGTCCAAGAC. It is translated as CASSRDWVQD. The whole CDR3 region reads CASSRDWVQDTQYF. The rearrangement links TRBV5 to TRBJ2-5, with TRBD2 identical over 7 bases. The CDR3 extends 4 residues past the end of the read, so its final part is completed from the germline J gene. Per germline, CDR1 LGHNA and CDR2 YNLKQL (reference sequence). This CDR3 spans 14 amino acids. V was clipped by 4 bases and J by 2 bases; unmatched bases: 3.

This clone was counted between two and nine times. The listed genes are named as in mouse. The read ends 4 residues shy of where the CDR3 ends; the end is completed using the germline J gene. The sample holds other DNA sequences that translate to the same CDR3. The rearrangement uses TRBV13-3 and TRBJ2-1; the match to TRBD2 covers 12 bases. Germline V gene data show CDR1 as NNHDY and CDR2 as SYVADS. The CDR3 extends over 13 amino acids. CDR3: CASRGLGGAEQFF. CDR3 DNA, as far as it was read: TGTGCCAGCAGGGGACTGGGGGGAGCT.

This clone came up a few times. Gene names refer to mouse genes. Sequencing ends 4 residues short of the CDR3 end; the germline J gene provides the rest. This sample includes further DNA sequences coding for the same CDR3. The chain uses TRBV5 and TRBJ2-3; weak D call: TRBD2 (6 bases). The CDR3 contains 15 residues. The V end lost 4 bases, the J end lost 0 bases, and 11 bases lay between the germline ends. Germline CDR1 reads LGHNA; CDR2 reads YNLKQL (reference sequence). The CDR3 protein is CASSPGGTSAETLYF. The sequenced CDR3 bases are TGTGCCAGCAGCCCGGGCGGGACTAGTGCAGAA.

This clone was seen more than once but under ten times. Here the gene names and germline are mouse. The read ends 4 residues before the CDR3 terminus; that terminus is restored from the germline J gene. This chain connects TRBV4 to TRBJ1-1; no clear D. Germline loops: CDR1 LGHDT, CDR2 YNNKQL (reference sequence). The CDR3 is made up of 11 amino acids. V was trimmed by 5 bases and J by 4 bases, leaving 5 bases between them. The CDR3: CASSPFTEVFF. The sequenced CDR3 bases are TGTGCCAGCAGCCCCTTCACA.

This clone was detected a few times. The gene names given are mouse names. The read ends 4 residues shy of where the CDR3 ends; the end is completed using the germline J gene. The V and J genes are TRBV1 and TRBJ1-2; 8 nucleotides match TRBD1. CDR3 size: 14 residues. Germline CDR1 reads NSQYPW; CDR2 reads LRSPGD (reference sequence). V lost 5 bases, J lost 1 base, and 3 bases stayed unmatched. The CDR3 here is CTCSSGTGNSDYTF. The sequenced CDR3 bases are TGCACCTGCAGTTCCGGGACAGGAAACTCC. Based on the CDR3 plus reference TRBV1 and TRBJ1-2, the full variable domain is VTLLEQNPRWRLVPRGQAVNLRCILKNSQYPWMSWYQQDLQKQLQWLFTLRSPGDKEVKSLPGADYLATRVTDTELRLQVANMSQGRTLYCTCSSGTGNSDYTFGSGTRLLVI.

Note on this clone: The germline and genes are mouse ones. The read stops 4 residues short of the end of the CDR3; the missing end is completed from the germline J gene. Other DNA sequences in the sample encode the same CDR3. The genes are TRBV5 and TRBJ2-7; 9 bases fit TRBD1. Germline CDR1 is LGHNA and CDR2 is YNLKQL (reference sequence). This CDR3 region has 14 residues. CDR3 DNA (partial): TGTGCCAGCAGCCAAGATAGGACAGGGGAT. It is translated as CASSQDRTGD. The whole CDR3 region reads CASSQDRTGDEQYF.

This clone was seen a handful of times. Mouse names are used for the genes. The sequence runs out 3 residues before the end of the CDR3; the remainder is reconstructed from the germline J gene. The chain carries TRBV5 and TRBJ1-6; 12 nucleotides line up with TRBD1. TRBJ1-6 is designated an ORF whose function remains uncertain. This CDR3 contains 16 residues. Germline CDR1 reads LGHNA; CDR2 reads YNLKQL (reference sequence). J gave up 6 bases and V 0 bases, and 0 bases lay outside the gene matches. The chain's CDR3 is CASSQEGQGANSPLYF. The sequenced CDR3 bases are TGTGCCAGCAGCCAAGAGGGACAGGGGGCTAATTCGCCC.